This T cell receptor beta chain was retrieved from a study of ipilimumab plus nivolumab after autologous stem cell transplantation (dated by TCRdb to the early 2020s). For the study in its entirety: Trial patients received a median of about 5 ipilimumab doses and under 10 nivolumab doses. The intent-to-treat population of the trial was made up of under 40 patients. Included in the myeloma cohort were high-risk transplant-naive patients as well as patients relapsing within 3 years of a first autologous transplant. The trial enrolled patients with high-risk diffuse large B cell lymphoma, mature T cell lymphoma, or multiple myeloma undergoing autologous transplant.

Study-level results and caveats: According to the authors, a biologic rationale for studying the approach further came from T cell receptor repertoire, regulatory T cell phenotype and gut microbiota profiles. Combined checkpoint inhibition as post-transplant consolidation was concluded by the authors to appear tolerable.

Checkpoint therapy began 14 to 28 days after autologous transplant, with ipilimumab given at 1 mg/kg intravenously on day 1 of selected weeks. Patients received nivolumab at 3 mg/kg intravenously on day 1 of weeks 1, 4, 7, 10, and every two weeks through week 26. Combined checkpoint inhibition with ipilimumab and nivolumab as consolidation after autologous stem cell transplantation was tested in a Phase Ib clinical trial. Looking up the germline V gene yields CDR1 SGHTA and CDR2 FQGTGA. The CDR3 goes from the cysteine to the phenylalanine over 15 residues. Of the read, only the CDR3 DNA is kept; its 45 bases are in frame from base 1. V drops 2 bases and J drops 0 bases, leaving 7 bases in between. The library was generated by the immunoSEQ multiplex PCR assay. This immuneACCESS table, as held by TCRdb, lists in-frame sequences with V and J called but not all clones. Of the missing ones, under half trace to an unresolved V gene in checked studies; the others have no known cause. Within this sample are approximately 5,000 clones, with under 80% of them counted one time only. The ten biggest clones cover over 15% of the sample.

About this clone itself: The clone's antigen remains unknown. It has no much larger one-base neighbor in the sample; base qualities were not kept.

Recombination joined TRBV7-3 with TRBJ2-2; the D gene is unclear. The receptor was derived from a male donor with multiple myeloma. Specimen: PBMCs, collected in a trial of ipilimumab plus nivolumab as post-transplant consolidation. For the CDR3, the sequence is CASSLLSSNTGELFF. The nucleotide sequence reads as follows: TGTGCCAGCAGCTTATTGTCCTCGAACACCGGGGAGCTGTTTTTT. This CDR3, with the reference TRBV7-3 and TRBJ2-2 proteins standing in past its ends, gives the full variable domain GAGVSQTPSNKVTEKGKYVELRCDPISGHTALYWYRQSLGQGPEFLIYFQGTGAADDSGLPNDRFFAVRPEGSVSTLKIQRTERGDSAVYLCASSLLSSNTGELFFGEGSRLTVL.